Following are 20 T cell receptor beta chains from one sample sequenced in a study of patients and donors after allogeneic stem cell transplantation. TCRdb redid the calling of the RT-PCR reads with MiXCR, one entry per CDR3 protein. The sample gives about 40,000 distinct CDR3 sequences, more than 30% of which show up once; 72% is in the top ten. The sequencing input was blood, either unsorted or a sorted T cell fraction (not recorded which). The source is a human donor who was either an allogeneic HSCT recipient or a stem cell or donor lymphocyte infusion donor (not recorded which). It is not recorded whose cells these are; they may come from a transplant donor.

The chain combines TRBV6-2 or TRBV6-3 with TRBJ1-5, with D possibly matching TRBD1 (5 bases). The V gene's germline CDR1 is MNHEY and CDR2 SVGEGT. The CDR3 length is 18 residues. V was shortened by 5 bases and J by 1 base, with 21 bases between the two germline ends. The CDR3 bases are TGTGCCAGCAGTAGATTTTCGGGACCGGGGGGAAGCAATCAGCCCCAGCATTTT. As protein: CASSRFSGPGGSNQPQHF.

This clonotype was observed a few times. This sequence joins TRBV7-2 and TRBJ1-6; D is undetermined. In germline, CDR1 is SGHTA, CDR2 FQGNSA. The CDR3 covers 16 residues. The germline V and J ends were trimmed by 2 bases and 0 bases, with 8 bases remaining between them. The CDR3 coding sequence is TGTGCCAGCAGCTTAAATACGGGCTCCTATAATTCACCCCTCCACTTT. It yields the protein CASSLNTGSYNSPLHF.

CDR3 nucleotides: TGTGCCAGCACCTCTTGGAGGATCTACGAGCAGTACTTC. Its protein product is CASTSWRIYEQYF. V and J are TRBV7-9 and TRBJ2-7, with a weak D call TRBD2 (5 bases). From germline, CDR1 is SEHNR and CDR2 FQNEAQ (reference sequence). Between the trimmed V and J ends, which lost 7 bases and 3 bases, there was a span of 13 bases. This CDR3 is built from 13 residues.

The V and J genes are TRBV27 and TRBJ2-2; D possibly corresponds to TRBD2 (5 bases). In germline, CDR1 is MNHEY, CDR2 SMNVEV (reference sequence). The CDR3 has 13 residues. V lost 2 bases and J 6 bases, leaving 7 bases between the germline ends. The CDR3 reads CASSLGGAGELFF. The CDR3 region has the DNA TGTGCCAGCAGTTTAGGAGGAGCCGGGGAGCTGTTTTTT.

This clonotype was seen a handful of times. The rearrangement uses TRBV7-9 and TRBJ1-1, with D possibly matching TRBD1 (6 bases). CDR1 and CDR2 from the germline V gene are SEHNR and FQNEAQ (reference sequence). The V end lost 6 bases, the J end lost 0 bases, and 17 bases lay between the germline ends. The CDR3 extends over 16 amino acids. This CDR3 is CASSKWGQGMNTEAFF. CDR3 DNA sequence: TGTGCCAGCAGTAAATGGGGGCAGGGCATGAACACTGAAGCTTTCTTT.

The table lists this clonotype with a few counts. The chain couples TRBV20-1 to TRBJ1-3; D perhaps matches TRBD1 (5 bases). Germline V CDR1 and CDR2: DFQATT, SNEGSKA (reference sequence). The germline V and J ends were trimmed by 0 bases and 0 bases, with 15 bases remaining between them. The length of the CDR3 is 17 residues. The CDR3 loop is CSARETRGLSSGNTIYF. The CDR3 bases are TGCAGTGCTAGAGAGACGAGGGGACTGAGCTCTGGAAACACCATATATTTT.

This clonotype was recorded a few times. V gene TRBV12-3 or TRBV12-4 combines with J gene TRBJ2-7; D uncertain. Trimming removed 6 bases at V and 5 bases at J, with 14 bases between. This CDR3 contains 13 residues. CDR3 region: CASSPRLGNEQYF. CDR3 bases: TGTGCCAGCAGCCCACGCTTGGGAAACGAGCAGTACTTC.

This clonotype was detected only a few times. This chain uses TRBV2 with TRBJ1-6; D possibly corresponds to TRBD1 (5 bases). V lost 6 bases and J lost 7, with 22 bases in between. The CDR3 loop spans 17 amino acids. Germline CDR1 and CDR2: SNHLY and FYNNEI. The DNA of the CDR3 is TGTGCCAGCAGCGTCAGATACAGGTTCGCGGGGAATTCACCCCTCCACTTT. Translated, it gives CASSVRYRFAGNSPLHF.

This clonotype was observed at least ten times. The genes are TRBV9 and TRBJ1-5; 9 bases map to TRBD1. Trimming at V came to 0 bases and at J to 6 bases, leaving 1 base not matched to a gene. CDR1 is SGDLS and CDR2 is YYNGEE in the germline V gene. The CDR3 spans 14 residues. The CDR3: CASSVGQGGQPQHF. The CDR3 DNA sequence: TGTGCCAGCAGCGTAGGACAGGGGGGTCAGCCCCAGCATTTT.

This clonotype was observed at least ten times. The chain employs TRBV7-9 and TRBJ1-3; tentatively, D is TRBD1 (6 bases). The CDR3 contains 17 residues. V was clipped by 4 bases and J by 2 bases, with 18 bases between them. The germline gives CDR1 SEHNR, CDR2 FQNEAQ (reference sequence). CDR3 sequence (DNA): TGTGCCAGCAGCTCATCGTACATCCGGGGGCCTGGAAACACCATATATTTT. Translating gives CASSSSYIRGPGNTIYF.

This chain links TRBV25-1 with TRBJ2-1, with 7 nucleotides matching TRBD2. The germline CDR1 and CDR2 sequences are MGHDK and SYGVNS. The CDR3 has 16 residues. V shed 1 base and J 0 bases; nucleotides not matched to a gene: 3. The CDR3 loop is CASSEFGGSSYNEQFF. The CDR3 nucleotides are TGTGCCAGCAGTGAATTTGGCGGGAGCTCCTACAATGAGCAGTTCTTC.

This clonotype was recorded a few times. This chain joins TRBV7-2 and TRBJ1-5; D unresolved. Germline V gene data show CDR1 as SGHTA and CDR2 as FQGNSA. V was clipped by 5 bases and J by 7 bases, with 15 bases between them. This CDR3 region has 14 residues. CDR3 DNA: TGTGCCAGCAGCCAGGTACCGGAGGAACAGCCCCAGCATTTT. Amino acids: CASSQVPEEQPQHF.

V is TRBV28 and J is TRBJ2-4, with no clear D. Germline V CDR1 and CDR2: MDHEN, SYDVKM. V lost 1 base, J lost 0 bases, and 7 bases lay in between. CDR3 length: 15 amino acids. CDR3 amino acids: CASSLFSLAKNIQYF. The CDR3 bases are TGTGCCAGCAGTTTATTTTCTCTAGCCAAAAACATTCAGTACTTC.

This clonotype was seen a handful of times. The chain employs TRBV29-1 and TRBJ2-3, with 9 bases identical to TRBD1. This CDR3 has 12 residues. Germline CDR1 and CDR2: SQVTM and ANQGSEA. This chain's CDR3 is CAGTGTIDTQYF. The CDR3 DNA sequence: TGCGCCGGGACAGGGACGATTGATACGCAGTATTTT.

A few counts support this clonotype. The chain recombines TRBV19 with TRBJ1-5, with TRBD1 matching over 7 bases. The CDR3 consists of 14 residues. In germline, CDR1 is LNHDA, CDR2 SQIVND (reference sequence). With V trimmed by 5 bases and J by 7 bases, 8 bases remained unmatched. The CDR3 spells CASSLQGRRQPQHF. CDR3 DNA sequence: TGTGCCAGTAGTTTACAGGGGAGGAGACAGCCCCAGCATTTT.

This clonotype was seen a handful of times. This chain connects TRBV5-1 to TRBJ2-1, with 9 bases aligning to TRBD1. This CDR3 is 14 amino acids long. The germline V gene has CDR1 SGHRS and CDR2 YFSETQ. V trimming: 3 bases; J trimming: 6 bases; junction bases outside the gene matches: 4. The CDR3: CASSWTGDTNEQFF. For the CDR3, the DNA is TGCGCCAGCAGCTGGACAGGGGACACCAATGAGCAGTTCTTC.

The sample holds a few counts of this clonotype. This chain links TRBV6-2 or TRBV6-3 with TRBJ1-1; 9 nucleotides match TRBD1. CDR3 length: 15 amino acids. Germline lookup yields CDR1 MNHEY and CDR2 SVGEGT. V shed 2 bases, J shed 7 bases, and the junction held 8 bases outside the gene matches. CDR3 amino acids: CASSYPDRGRIEAFF. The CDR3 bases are TGTGCCAGCAGTTACCCGGACAGGGGACGGATTGAAGCTTTCTTT.

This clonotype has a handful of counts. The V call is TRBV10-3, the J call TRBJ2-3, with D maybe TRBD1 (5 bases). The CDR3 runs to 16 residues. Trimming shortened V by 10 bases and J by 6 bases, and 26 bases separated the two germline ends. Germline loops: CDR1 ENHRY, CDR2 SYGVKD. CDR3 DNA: TGTGCCACCCTCCGACAGTTAGCCTCAATATTCGATACGCAGTATTTT. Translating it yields CATLRQLASIFDTQYF.

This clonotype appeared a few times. The DNA for the CDR3 is TGCAGCGTGACCGACAGGGGACAAGACCTTCGGTTCTTC. It yields the protein CSVTDRGQDLRFF. The chain is built from TRBV29-1 and TRBJ2-1, with 8 bases lining up with TRBD1. V gave up 6 bases and J gave up 15 bases; unmatched junction bases: 16. Germline V gene sequence: CDR1 SQVTM, CDR2 ANQGSEA. CDR3 length: 13 amino acids.

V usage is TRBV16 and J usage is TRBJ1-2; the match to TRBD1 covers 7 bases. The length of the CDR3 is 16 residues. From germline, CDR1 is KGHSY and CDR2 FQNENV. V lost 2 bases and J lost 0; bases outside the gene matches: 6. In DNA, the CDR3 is TGTGCCAGCAGCCAACCGGGGACAGCAGCTAACTATGGCTACACCTTC. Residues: CASSQPGTAANYGYTF.